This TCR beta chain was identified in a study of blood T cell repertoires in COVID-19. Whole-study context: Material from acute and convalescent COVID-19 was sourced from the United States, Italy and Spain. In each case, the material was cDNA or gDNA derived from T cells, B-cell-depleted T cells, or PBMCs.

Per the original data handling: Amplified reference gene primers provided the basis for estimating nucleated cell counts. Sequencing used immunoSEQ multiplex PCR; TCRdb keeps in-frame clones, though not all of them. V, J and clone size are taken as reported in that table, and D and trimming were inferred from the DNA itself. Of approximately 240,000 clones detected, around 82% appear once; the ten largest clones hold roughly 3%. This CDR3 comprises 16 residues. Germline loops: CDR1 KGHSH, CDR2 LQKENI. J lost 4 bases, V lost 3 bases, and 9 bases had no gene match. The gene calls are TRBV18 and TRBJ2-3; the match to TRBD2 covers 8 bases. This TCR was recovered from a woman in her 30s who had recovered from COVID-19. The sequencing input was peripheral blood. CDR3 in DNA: TGTGCCAGCTCACCCGTCGGAGCGGGAGCCGCAGATACGCAGTATTTT. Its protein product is CASSPVGAGAADTQYF.